Shown below are 7 T cell receptor beta chains from a single sample sequenced in a study of immune evolution from preneoplasia to lung adenocarcinoma. The method was immunoSEQ multiplex PCR; TCRdb's version includes in-frame clones alone and lacks a portion of them. The repertoire holds 12,000 to 15,000 clones, with around 86% as singletons. The sequencing input was FFPE lung adenocarcinoma in situ tissue. The receptors were gathered from a donor aged 70 or over with lung adenocarcinoma.

The chain uses TRBV4-1 and TRBJ2-1; D is unresolved. This CDR3 region has 15 residues. Germline V CDR1 and CDR2: MGHRA, YSYEKL. Trimming cost V 3 bases and J 4 bases, with 13 bases left between them. The CDR3 here is CASSQYGLGYNEQFF. The CDR3 DNA reads TGCGCCAGCAGCCAGTACGGCTTAGGGTACAATGAGCAGTTCTTC.

This chain uses TRBV20-1 with TRBJ2-5, with D hard to call. This CDR3 contains 11 residues. The V gene's germline CDR1 is DFQATT and CDR2 SNEGSKA (reference sequence). V lost 5 bases and J 3 bases, leaving 7 bases between the germline ends. The CDR3 DNA reads as TGCAGTGCTCCAGTCGAAGAGACCCAGTACTTC. Its translation: CSAPVEETQYF.

The chain couples TRBV28 to TRBJ1-2, with 7 bases fitting TRBD1. This CDR3 is 13 amino acids long. Trimming at V came to 7 bases and at J to 2 bases, leaving 4 bases not matched to a gene. Germline V gene lookup returns CDR1 MDHEN and CDR2 SYDVKM. This CDR3 is CASIYRGNYGYTF. As DNA, the CDR3 is TGTGCCAGCATTTACAGGGGAAACTATGGCTACACCTTC.

This clone was detected only once. CDR3 DNA sequence: TGTGCCAGCGGTTCCGGGACAACCTCTGGAAACACCATATATTTT. Protein product: CASGSGTTSGNTIYF. The chain couples TRBV6-1 to TRBJ1-3; D is perhaps TRBD1 (6 bases). The CDR3 totals 15 residues. Trimming stripped 8 bases from V and 0 bases from J, with 14 bases between. Germline V gene lookup returns CDR1 MNHNS and CDR2 SASEGT.

The rearrangement links TRBV10-1 to TRBJ1-1, with 9 bases identical to TRBD1. With 9 bases clipped from V and 2 bases from J, the junction kept 4 bases outside the gene matches. There are 13 residues in the CDR3. The germline V gene encodes CDR1 WNHNN and CDR2 SYGVQD (reference sequence). CDR3 bases: TGCGCCAGGCCGGACAGGGGAAACACTGAAGCTTTCTTT. It yields the protein CARPDRGNTEAFF.

The rearrangement uses TRBV6-6 and TRBJ2-7; D gene ambiguous. This CDR3 region has 11 residues. V was clipped by 4 bases and J by 7 bases, with 8 bases between them. Germline values: CDR1 MNHNY, CDR2 SVGAGI (reference sequence). Here the CDR3 DNA reads TGTGCCAGCAGTTTGCAGCTTGAGCAGTACTTC. Translated, it gives CASSLQLEQYF.

The chain recombines TRBV5-4 with TRBJ2-3, with D possibly being TRBD1 or TRBD2 (5 bases each). Germline V lookup: CDR1 SGHNT, CDR2 YYREEE (reference sequence). The CDR3 has 12 residues. V lost 4 bases, J lost 8 bases, and 11 bases lay in between. The CDR3 is CASSAYGGTQYF. CDR3 bases: TGTGCCAGCAGCGCCTATGGGGGTACGCAGTATTTT.